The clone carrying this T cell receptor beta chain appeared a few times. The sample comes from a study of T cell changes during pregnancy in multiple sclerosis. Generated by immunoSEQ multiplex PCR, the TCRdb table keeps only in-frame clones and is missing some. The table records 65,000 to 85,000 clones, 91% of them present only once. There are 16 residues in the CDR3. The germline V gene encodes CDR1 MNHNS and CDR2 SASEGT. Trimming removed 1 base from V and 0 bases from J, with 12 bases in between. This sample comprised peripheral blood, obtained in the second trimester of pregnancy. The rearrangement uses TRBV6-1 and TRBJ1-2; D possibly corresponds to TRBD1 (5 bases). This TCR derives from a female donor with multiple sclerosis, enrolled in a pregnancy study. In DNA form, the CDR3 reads TGTGCCAGCAGTGAAGAGGAGACAGCTACTAACTATGGCTACACCTTC. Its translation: CASSEEETATNYGYTF.